Below, 6 T cell receptor beta chains from the same sample are listed, as sequenced in a study of T cell responses to AZD1222 COVID-19 vaccine. Clones were sequenced by immunoSEQ multiplex PCR, and TCRdb holds only the in-frame ones, with some missing. The sample has roughly 130,000 clones; roughly 85% are singletons. Sequences were derived from peripheral blood, sampled on day 0 of AZD1222 vaccination. These receptor sequences come from an adult in good health.

The chain has TRBV19 and TRBJ2-3; 9 bases are shared with TRBD2. This CDR3 is built from 12 residues. In germline, CDR1 is LNHDA, CDR2 SQIVND (reference sequence). Trimming cost V 6 bases and J 6 bases; bases outside gene matches: 1. The CDR3: CASSTSGDTQYF. The CDR3 DNA is TGTGCCAGTAGCACTAGCGGGGATACGCAGTATTTT. The variable domain in full, with the rest retrieved from reference TRBV19 and TRBJ2-3, is DGGITQSPKYLFRKEGQNVTLSCEQNLNHDAMYWYRQDPGQGLRLIYYSQIVNDFQKGDIAEGYSVSREKKESFPLTVTSAQKNPTAFYLCASSTSGDTQYFGPGTRLTVL.

The chain employs TRBV9 and TRBJ1-6, with D perhaps matching TRBD1 (6 bases). V lost 0 bases and J 9 bases, leaving 10 bases between the germline ends. The CDR3 totals 14 residues. The V gene's germline CDR1 is SGDLS and CDR2 YYNGEE. CDR3 sequence reads: CASSVVDRGSPLHF. The CDR3, as DNA: TGTGCCAGCAGCGTAGTGGACAGAGGTTCACCCCTCCACTTT.

The V call is TRBV5-1, the J call TRBJ1-3, with 7 bases fitting TRBD1. With V trimmed by 0 bases and J by 4 bases, 7 bases remained unmatched. The CDR3 is 16 residues long. The V gene's germline CDR1 is SGHRS and CDR2 YFSETQ. The CDR3 DNA reads as TGCGCCAGCAGCTTGGAACAGGGGAGTGCCGGAAACACCATATATTTT. Its translation is CASSLEQGSAGNTIYF. The full variable domain, its missing parts supplied by reference TRBV5-1 and TRBJ1-3, is KAGVTQTPRYLIKTRGQQVTLSCSPISGHRSVSWYQQTPGQGLQFLFEYFSETQRNKGNFPGRFSGRQFSNSRSEMNVSTLELGDSALYLCASSLEQGSAGNTIYFGEGSWLTVV.

The gene calls are TRBV7-8 and TRBJ2-3, with a tentative D call TRBD2 (5 bases). The germline V gene encodes CDR1 SGHVS and CDR2 FQNEAQ. This CDR3 comprises 17 residues. Trimming pared 4 bases from V and 1 base from J, leaving 18 bases between. The CDR3 reads CASSSGIGRTRTDTQYF. CDR3 DNA: TGTGCCAGCAGCTCGGGGATAGGGCGAACTCGCACAGATACGCAGTATTTT.

This clone was detected a few times. This rearrangement joins TRBV6-5 to TRBJ1-5; D call uncertain. V lost 0 bases and J 0 bases, leaving 9 bases between the germline ends. The CDR3 extends over 16 amino acids. Germline V CDR1 and CDR2: MNHEY, SVGAGI. The CDR3 DNA sequence: TGTGCCAGCAGTTACTCGATACCGCTTAGCAATCAGCCCCAGCATTTT. Protein sequence: CASSYSIPLSNQPQHF.

This chain links TRBV18 with TRBJ1-2, with TRBD1 matching 8 bases. J was trimmed by 5 bases and V by 0 bases; bases with no gene match: 5. The CDR3 has 15 residues. CDR1 KGHSH and CDR2 LQKENI come from the germline V gene. Written as DNA, the CDR3 is TGTGCCAGCTCACCACCGGGACAGGCGACTTATGGCTACACCTTC. Amino acids: CASSPPGQATYGYTF.